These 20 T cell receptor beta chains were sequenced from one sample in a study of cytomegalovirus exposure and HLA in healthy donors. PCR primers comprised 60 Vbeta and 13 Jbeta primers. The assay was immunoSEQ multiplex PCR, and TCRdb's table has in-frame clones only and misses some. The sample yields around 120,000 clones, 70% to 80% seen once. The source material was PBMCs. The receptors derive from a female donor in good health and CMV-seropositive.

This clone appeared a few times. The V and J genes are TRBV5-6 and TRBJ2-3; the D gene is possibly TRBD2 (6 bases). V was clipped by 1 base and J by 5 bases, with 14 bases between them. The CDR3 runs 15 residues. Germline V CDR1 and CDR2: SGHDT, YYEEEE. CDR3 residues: CASSLLAGSLDTQYF. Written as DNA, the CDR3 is TGTGCCAGCAGCTTGTTAGCCGGGAGCTTAGATACGCAGTATTTT. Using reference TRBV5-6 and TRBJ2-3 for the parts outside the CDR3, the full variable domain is DAGVTQSPTHLIKTRGQQVTLRCSPKSGHDTVSWYQQALGQGPQFIFQYYEEEERQRGNFPDRFSGHQFPNYSSELNVNALLLGDSALYLCASSLLAGSLDTQYFGPGTRLTVL.

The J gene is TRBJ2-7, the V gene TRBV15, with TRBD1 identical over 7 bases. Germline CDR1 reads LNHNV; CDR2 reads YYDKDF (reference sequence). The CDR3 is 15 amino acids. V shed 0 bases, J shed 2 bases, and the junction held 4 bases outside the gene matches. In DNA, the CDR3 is TGTGCCACCAGCAGAGAAACAGGGGTACCCTACGAGCAGTACTTC. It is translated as CATSRETGVPYEQYF.

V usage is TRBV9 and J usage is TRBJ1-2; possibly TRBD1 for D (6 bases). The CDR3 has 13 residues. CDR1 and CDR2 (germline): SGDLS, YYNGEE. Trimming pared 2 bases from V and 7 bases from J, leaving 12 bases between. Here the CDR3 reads CASSVQHRAGYTF. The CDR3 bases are TGTGCCAGCAGCGTTCAGCACAGGGCTGGCTACACCTTC.

The CDR3 DNA is TGTGCCAGCAGCCCAGGACAGGGGATCTACGAGCAGTACTTC. This encodes CASSPGQGIYEQYF. This chain joins TRBV11-2 and TRBJ2-7; 9 bases line up with TRBD1. With 5 bases clipped from V and 3 bases from J, the junction kept 5 bases outside the gene matches. The CDR3 runs 14 residues. CDR1 SGHAT and CDR2 FQNNGV come from the germline V gene. Using reference TRBV11-2 and TRBJ2-7 for the parts outside the CDR3, the full variable domain is EAGVAQSPRYKIIEKRQSVAFWCNPISGHATLYWYQQILGQGPKLLIQFQNNGVVDDSQLPKDRFSAERLKGVDSTLKIQPAKLEDSAVYLCASSPGQGIYEQYFGPGTRLTVT.

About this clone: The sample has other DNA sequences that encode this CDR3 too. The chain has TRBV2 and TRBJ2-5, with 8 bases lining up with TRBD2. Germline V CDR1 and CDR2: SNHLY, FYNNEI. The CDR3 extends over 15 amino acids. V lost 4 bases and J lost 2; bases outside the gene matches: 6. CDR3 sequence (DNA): TGTGCCAGCAGTGCCAGCGGGGGCCTTCAAGAGACCCAGTACTTC. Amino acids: CASSASGGLQETQYF.

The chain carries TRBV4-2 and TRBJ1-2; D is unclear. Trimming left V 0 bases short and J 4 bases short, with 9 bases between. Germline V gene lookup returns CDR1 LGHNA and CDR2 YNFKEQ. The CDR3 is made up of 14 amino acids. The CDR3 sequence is CASSQDRNSYGYTF. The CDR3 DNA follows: TGTGCCAGCAGCCAAGACAGGAACTCCTATGGCTACACCTTC.

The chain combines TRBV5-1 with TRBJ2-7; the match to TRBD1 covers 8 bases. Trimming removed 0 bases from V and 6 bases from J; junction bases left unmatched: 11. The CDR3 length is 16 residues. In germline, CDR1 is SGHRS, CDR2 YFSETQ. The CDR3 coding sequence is TGCGCCAGCAGCTTGGTGGCGGGGACAGGAGCTTTCGAGCAGTACTTC. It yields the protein CASSLVAGTGAFEQYF. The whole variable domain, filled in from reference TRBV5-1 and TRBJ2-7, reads KAGVTQTPRYLIKTRGQQVTLSCSPISGHRSVSWYQQTPGQGLQFLFEYFSETQRNKGNFPGRFSGRQFSNSRSEMNVSTLELGDSALYLCASSLVAGTGAFEQYFGPGTRLTVT.

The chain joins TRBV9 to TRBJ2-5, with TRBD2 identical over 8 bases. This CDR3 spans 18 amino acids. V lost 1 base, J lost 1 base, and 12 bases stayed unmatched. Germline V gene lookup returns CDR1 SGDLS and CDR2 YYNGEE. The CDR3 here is CASSVSRSGGGIQETQYF. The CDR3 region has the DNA TGTGCCAGCAGCGTATCAAGGTCGGGCGGGGGGATCCAAGAGACCCAGTACTTC.

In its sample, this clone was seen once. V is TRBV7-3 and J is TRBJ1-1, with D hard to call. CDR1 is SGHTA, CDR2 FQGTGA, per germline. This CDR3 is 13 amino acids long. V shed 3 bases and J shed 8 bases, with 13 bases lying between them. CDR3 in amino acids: CASSFDRTGEAFF. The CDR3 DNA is TGTGCCAGCAGCTTTGACCGGACGGGAGAAGCTTTCTTT.

The CDR3 reads CASSLSTGGPNTQYF. The CDR3 nucleotides are TGTGCCAGCAGCTTGTCAACAGGGGGCCCTAATACGCAGTATTTT. The chain carries TRBV5-6 and TRBJ2-3; 9 bases agree with TRBD1. This CDR3 has 15 amino acids. Germline trimming cut 1 base from V and 7 bases from J; bases unmatched to any gene: 7. Germline CDR1 and CDR2: SGHDT and YYEEEE.

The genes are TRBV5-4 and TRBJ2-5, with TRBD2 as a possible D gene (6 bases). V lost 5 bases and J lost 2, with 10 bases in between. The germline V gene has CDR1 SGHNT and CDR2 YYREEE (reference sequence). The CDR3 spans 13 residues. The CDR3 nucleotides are TGTGCCAGCAGGTCTAGCGAACAAGAGACCCAGTACTTC. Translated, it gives CASRSSEQETQYF.

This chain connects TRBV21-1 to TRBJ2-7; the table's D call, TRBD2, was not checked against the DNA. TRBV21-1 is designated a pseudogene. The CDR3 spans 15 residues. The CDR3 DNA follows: TGTGCCAGCAGCAGTTCAGCGGGGGTGGCCTACGAGCAGTACTTC. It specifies CASSSSAGVAYEQYF.

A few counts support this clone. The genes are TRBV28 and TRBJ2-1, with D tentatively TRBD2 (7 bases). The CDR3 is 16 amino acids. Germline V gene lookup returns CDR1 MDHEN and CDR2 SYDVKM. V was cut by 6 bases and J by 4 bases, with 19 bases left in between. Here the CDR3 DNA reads TGTGCCAGCAGGCCGGCGGGGGCCGCGATTTACAATGAGCAGTTCTTC. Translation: CASRPAGAAIYNEQFF.

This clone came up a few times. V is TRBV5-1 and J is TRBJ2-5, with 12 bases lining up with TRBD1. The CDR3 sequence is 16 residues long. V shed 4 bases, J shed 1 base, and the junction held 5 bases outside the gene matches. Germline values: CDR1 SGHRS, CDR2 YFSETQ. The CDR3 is CASSIRDRGPQETQYF. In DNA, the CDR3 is TGCGCCAGCAGCATCCGGGACAGGGGGCCCCAAGAGACCCAGTACTTC.

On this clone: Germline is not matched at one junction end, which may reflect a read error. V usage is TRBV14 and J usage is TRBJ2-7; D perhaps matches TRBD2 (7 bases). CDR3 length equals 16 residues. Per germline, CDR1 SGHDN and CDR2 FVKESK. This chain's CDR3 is CASSQNGGGASNEQYF. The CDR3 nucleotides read TGTGCCAGCAGCCAAAACGGTGGGGGGGCCTCCAACGAGCAGTACTTC.

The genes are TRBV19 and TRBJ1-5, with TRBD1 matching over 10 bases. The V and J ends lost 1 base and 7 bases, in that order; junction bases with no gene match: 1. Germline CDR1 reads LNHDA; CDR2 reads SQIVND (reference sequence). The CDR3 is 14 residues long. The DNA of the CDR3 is TGTGCCAGTAGTATAGGGACAGGGGGACAGCCCCAGCATTTT. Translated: CASSIGTGGQPQHF.

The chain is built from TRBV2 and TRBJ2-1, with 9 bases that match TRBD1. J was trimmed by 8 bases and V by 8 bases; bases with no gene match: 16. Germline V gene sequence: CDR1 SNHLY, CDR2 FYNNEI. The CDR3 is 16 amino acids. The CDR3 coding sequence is TGTGCCAGCGAAAGAGGTAGGACAGGGGATTTCGATGAGCAGTTCTTC. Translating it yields CASERGRTGDFDEQFF.

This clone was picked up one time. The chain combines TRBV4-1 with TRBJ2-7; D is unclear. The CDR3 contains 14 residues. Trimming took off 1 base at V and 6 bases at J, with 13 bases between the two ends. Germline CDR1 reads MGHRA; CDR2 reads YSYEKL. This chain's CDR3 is CASSQAPQLAEQYF. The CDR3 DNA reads TGCGCCAGCAGCCAAGCTCCGCAGTTAGCCGAGCAGTACTTC.

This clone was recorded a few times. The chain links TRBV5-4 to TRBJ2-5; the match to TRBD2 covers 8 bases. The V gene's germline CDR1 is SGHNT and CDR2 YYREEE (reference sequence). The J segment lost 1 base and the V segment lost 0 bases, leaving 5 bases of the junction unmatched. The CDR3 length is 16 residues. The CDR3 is CASSLVAGGRQETQYF. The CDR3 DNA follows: TGTGCCAGCAGCTTGGTTGCGGGGGGACGCCAAGAGACCCAGTACTTC.

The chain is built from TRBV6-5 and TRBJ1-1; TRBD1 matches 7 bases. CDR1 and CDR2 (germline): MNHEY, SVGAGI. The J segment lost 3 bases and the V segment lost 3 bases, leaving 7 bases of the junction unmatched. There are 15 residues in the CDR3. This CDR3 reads CASSYGRGIDTEAFF. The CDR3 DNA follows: TGTGCCAGCAGTTATGGCAGGGGGATAGACACTGAAGCTTTCTTT.